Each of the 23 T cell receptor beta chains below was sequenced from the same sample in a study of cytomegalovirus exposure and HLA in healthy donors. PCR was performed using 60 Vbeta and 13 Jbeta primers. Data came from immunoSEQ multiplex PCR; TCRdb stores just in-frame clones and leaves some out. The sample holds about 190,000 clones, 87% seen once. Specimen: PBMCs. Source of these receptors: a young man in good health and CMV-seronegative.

This chain's CDR3 is CASSSRDNPSLGYTF. The CDR3 nucleotides are TGTGCCAGCAGTAGCAGGGACAACCCCTCTCTAGGCTACACCTTC. The gene calls are TRBV6-6 and TRBJ1-2; a possible D gene is TRBD1 (6 bases). This CDR3 is 15 amino acids long. Germline CDR1 reads MNHNY; CDR2 reads SVGAGI (reference sequence). The V and J ends lost 5 bases and 8 bases respectively, with 21 bases between them.

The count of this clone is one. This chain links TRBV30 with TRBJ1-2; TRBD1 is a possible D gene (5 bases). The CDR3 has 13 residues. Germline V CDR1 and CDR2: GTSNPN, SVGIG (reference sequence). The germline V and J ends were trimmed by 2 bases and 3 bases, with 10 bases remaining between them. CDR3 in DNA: TGTGCCTGGAGTCCACAGGATTACTATGGCTACACCTTC. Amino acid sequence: CAWSPQDYYGYTF.

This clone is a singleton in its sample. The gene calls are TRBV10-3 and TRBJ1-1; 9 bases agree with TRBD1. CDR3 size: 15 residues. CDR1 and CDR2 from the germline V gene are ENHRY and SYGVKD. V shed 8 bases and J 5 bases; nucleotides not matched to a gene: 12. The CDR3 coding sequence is TGTGCCATCGGGTCTTACAGGGGGCTCGATACTGAAGCTTTCTTT. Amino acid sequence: CAIGSYRGLDTEAFF.

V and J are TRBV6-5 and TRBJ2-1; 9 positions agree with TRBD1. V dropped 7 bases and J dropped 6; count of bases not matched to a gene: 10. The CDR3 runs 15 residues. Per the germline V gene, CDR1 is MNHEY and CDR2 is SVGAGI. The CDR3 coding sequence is TGTGCCAGCACCCCAAAAAGGGGACAGGGCAATGAGCAGTTCTTC. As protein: CASTPKRGQGNEQFF.

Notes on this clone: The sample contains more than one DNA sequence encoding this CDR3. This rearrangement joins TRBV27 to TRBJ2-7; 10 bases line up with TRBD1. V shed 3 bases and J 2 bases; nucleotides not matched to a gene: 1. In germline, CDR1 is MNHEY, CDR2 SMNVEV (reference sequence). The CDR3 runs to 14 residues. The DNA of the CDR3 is TGTGCCAGCAGTTTCGGGACAGGGGCCTACGAGCAGTACTTC. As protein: CASSFGTGAYEQYF.

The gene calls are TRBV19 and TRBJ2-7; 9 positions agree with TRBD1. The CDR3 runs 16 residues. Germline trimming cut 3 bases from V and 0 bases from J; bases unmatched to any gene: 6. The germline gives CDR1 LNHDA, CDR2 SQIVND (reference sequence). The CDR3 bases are TGTGCCAGTAGTATCAAAGGACAGGGGAGCTCCTACGAGCAGTACTTC. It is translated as CASSIKGQGSSYEQYF. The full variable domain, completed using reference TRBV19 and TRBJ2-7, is DGGITQSPKYLFRKEGQNVTLSCEQNLNHDAMYWYRQDPGQGLRLIYYSQIVNDFQKGDIAEGYSVSREKKESFPLTVTSAQKNPTAFYLCASSIKGQGSSYEQYFGPGTRLTVT.

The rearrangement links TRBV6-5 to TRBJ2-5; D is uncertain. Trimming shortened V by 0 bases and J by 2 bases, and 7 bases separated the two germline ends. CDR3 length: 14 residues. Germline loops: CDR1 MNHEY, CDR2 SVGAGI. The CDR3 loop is CASSYSWAQETQYF. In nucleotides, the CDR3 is TGTGCCAGCAGTTACTCTTGGGCACAAGAGACCCAGTACTTC.

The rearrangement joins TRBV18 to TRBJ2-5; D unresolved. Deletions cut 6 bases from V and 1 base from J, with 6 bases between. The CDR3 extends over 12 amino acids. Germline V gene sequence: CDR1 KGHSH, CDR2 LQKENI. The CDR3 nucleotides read TGTGCCAGCTCTCGGAGCCAAGAGACCCAGTACTTC. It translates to CASSRSQETQYF.

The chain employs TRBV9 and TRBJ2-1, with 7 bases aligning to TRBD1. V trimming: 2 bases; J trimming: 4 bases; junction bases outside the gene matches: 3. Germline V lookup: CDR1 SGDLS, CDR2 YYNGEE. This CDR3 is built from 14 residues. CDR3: CASSVGQRYNEQFF. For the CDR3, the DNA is TGTGCCAGCAGCGTGGGACAGCGGTACAATGAGCAGTTCTTC.

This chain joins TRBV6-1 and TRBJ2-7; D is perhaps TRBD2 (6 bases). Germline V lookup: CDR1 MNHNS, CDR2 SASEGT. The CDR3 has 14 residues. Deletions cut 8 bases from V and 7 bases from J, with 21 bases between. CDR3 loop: CASFYGQNRGEQYF. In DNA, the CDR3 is TGTGCCAGCTTCTACGGGCAAAACCGGGGGGAGCAGTACTTC.

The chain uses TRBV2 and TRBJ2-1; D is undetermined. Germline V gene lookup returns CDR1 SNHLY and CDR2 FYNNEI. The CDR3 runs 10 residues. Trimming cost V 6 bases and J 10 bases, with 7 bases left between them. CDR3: CASRYSEQFF. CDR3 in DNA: TGTGCCAGCAGGTACAGCGAGCAGTTCTTC.

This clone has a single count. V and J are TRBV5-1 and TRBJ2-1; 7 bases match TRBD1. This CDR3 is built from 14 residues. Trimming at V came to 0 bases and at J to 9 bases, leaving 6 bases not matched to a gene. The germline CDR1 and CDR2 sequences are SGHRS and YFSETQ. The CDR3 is CASSLASRDSEQFF. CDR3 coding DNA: TGCGCCAGCAGCTTGGCCTCCCGGGACAGTGAGCAGTTCTTC.

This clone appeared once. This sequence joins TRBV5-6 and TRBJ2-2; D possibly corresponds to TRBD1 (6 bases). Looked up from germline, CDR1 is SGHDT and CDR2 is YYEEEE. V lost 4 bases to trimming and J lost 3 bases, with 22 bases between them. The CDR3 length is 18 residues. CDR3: CASSGGLDPIVDTGELFF. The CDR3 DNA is TGTGCCAGCAGCGGGGGCCTAGACCCCATCGTGGACACCGGGGAGCTGTTTTTT.

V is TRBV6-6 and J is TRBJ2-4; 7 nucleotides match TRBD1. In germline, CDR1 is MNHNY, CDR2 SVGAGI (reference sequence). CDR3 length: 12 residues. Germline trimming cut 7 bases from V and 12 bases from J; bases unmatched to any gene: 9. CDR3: CASNQKRDSQYF. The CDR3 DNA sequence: TGTGCCAGCAACCAAAAAAGGGACAGTCAGTACTTC.

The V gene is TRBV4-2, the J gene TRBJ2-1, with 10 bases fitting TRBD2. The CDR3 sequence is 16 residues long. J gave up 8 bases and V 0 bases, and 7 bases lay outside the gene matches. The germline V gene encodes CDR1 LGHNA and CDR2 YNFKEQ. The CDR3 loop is CASSQDETSGFDEQFF. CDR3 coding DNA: TGTGCCAGCAGCCAAGATGAGACTAGCGGGTTTGATGAGCAGTTCTTC.

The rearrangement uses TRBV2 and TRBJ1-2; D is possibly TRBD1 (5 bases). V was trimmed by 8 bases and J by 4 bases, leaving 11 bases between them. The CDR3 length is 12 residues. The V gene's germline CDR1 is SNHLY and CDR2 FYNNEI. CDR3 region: CASRGEFYGYTF. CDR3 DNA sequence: TGTGCCAGCCGGGGGGAATTCTATGGCTACACCTTC.

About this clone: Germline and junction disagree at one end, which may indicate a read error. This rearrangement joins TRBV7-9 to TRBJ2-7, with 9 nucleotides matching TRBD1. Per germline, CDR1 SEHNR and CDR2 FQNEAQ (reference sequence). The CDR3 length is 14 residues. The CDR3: CSSSSGQGGHEQYF. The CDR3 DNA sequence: TGTTCCAGCAGCTCGGGACAGGGTGGGCACGAGCAGTACTTC.

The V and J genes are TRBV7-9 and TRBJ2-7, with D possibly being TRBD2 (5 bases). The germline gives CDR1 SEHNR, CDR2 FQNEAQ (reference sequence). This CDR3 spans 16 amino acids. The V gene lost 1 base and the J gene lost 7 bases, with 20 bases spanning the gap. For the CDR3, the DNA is TGTGCCAGCAGCTTAGATGTAGCGAGCCGGGCTTCGGAGCAGTACTTC. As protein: CASSLDVASRASEQYF.

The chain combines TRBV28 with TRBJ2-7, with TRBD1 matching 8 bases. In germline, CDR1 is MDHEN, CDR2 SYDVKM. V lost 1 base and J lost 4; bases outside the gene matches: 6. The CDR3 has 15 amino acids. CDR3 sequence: CASSLSGTGGYEQYF. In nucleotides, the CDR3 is TGTGCCAGCAGTTTATCTGGGACAGGAGGTTACGAGCAGTACTTC.

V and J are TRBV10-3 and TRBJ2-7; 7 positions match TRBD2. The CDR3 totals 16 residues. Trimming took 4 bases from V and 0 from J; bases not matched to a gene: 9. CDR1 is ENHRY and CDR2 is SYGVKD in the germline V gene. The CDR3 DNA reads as TGTGCCATCAGTGGAGGGGCGCGGGAGAGCTCCTACGAGCAGTACTTC. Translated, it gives CAISGGARESSYEQYF.

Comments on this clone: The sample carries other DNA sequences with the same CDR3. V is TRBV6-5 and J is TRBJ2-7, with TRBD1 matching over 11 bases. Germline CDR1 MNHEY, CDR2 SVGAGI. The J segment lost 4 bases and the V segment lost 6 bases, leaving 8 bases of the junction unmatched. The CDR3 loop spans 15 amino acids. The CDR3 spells CASSRGTGGSYEQYF. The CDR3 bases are TGTGCCAGCAGCCGAGGGACAGGGGGATCTTACGAGCAGTACTTC.

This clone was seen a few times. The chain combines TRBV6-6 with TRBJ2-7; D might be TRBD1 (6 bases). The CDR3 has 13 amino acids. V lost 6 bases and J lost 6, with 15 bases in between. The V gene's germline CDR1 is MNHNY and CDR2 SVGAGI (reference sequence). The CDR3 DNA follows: TGTGCCAGCAGGGGGACAAGGCCAGCCGAGCAGTACTTC. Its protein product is CASRGTRPAEQYF.

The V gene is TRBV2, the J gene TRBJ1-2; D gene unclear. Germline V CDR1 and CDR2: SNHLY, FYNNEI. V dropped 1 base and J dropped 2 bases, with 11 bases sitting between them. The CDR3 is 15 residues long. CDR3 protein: CASSEGGVTNYGYTF. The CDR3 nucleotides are TGTGCCAGCAGTGAAGGAGGAGTGACGAACTATGGCTACACCTTC.